One and the same sample provided the 27 T cell receptor beta chains below, sequenced in a study of regulatory and conventional T cells in RAG deficiency. Blood CD4+ CD25-high CD127-low regulatory T cells supplied the genomic DNA template. Clones were sequenced by immunoSEQ multiplex PCR, and TCRdb holds only the in-frame ones, with some missing. The table lists tens of thousands of clones, about 93% of them singletons. This same sample was also taken into another study, of regulatory T cells. That source adds: Amplification used 52 TRBV primers and 13 TRBJ primers.

Sequences were obtained from Tregs sorted from blood. The receptors come from a human donor in good health.

The rearrangement links TRBV7-9 to TRBJ1-2; TRBD1 is a possible D gene (6 bases). This CDR3 has 16 residues. V lost 2 bases to trimming and J lost 2 bases, with 15 bases between them. Germline CDR1 and CDR2: SEHNR and FQNEAQ (reference sequence). The CDR3 here is CASSLRSTGPNYGYTF. CDR3 DNA sequence: TGTGCCAGCAGCTTAAGATCGACAGGCCCGAACTATGGCTACACCTTC.

The V call is TRBV5-1, the J call TRBJ2-7, with TRBD1 matching over 12 bases. V shed 2 bases and J 2 bases; nucleotides not matched to a gene: 5. CDR1 is SGHRS, CDR2 YFSETQ, per germline. The CDR3 has 16 amino acids. CDR3 sequence (DNA): TGCGCCAGCAGCTTCTCGGGACAGGGGGCAACCTACGAGCAGTACTTC. This encodes CASSFSGQGATYEQYF.

The rearrangement links TRBV7-2 to TRBJ1-3; weak D call: TRBD1 (6 bases). This CDR3 region has 15 residues. Germline CDR1 SGHTA, CDR2 FQGNSA. Trimming pared 2 bases from V and 3 bases from J, leaving 11 bases between. The CDR3 coding sequence is TGTGCCAGCAGCTTACTACGGACAGTTGGAAACACCATATATTTT. It yields the protein CASSLLRTVGNTIYF.

The sample holds one count of this clone. The genes are TRBV15 and TRBJ2-7; perhaps D is TRBD1 or TRBD2 (6 bases each). The CDR3 sequence is 14 residues long. Trimming removed 5 bases from V and 6 bases from J, with 17 bases in between. Germline V gene data show CDR1 as LNHNV and CDR2 as YYDKDF (reference sequence). The CDR3 reads CATSQGGSLSEQYF. CDR3 nucleotides: TGTGCCACCAGCCAAGGGGGGTCCCTCTCCGAGCAGTACTTC.

The rearrangement uses TRBV11-1 and TRBJ1-4, with D possibly matching TRBD1 (5 bases). Germline CDR1 is SGHAT and CDR2 is FQDESV (reference sequence). Trimming shortened V by 3 bases and J by 13 bases, and 21 bases separated the two germline ends. The CDR3 contains 15 residues. The CDR3 loop is CASSFDSGFKDGLFF. The CDR3 DNA follows: TGTGCCAGCAGCTTCGACAGCGGATTCAAGGATGGACTGTTTTTT.

The chain carries TRBV5-4 and TRBJ1-6; 7 bases match TRBD1. The CDR3 is 14 amino acids. V trimming: 0 bases; J trimming: 11 bases; junction bases outside the gene matches: 5. CDR1 and CDR2 (germline): SGHNT, YYREEE (reference sequence). The CDR3: CASSLGDRDTPLHF. CDR3 in DNA: TGTGCCAGCAGCTTGGGGGACAGAGATACACCCCTCCACTTT.

This sequence joins TRBV2 and TRBJ2-1, with TRBD2 identical over 8 bases. CDR1 and CDR2 from the germline V gene are SNHLY and FYNNEI. V was pared by 2 bases and J by 0 bases, with 3 bases of the junction left unmatched. This CDR3 is 16 amino acids long. For the CDR3, the DNA is TGTGCCAGCAGTGAATTAGCGGGGAGCTCCTACAATGAGCAGTTCTTC. Translated, it gives CASSELAGSSYNEQFF. The full variable domain, in which reference TRBV2 and TRBJ2-1 provide the parts outside the CDR3, is EPEVTQTPSHQVTQMGQEVILRCVPISNHLYFYWYRQILGQKVEFLVSFYNNEISEKSEIFDDQFSVERPDGSNFTLKIRSTKLEDSAMYFCASSELAGSSYNEQFFGPGTRLTVL.

The chain couples TRBV29-1 to TRBJ2-5; no firm D call. Trimming cost V 3 bases and J 4 bases, with 3 bases left between them. The length of the CDR3 is 10 residues. CDR1 is SQVTM, CDR2 ANQGSEA, per germline. The chain's CDR3 is CSVEGETQYF. The CDR3 DNA sequence: TGCAGCGTTGAGGGAGAGACCCAGTACTTC. Full variable domain (remainder filled in from reference TRBV29-1 and TRBJ2-5): SAVISQKPSRDICQRGTSLTIQCQVDSQVTMMFWYRQQPGQSLTLIATANQGSEATYESGFVIDKFPISRPNLTFSTLTVSNMSPEDSSIYLCSVEGETQYFGPGTRLLVL.

This chain uses TRBV30 with TRBJ2-7, with a weak D call TRBD2 (5 bases). Germline loops: CDR1 GTSNPN, CDR2 SVGIG (reference sequence). The CDR3 contains 14 residues. V was clipped by 4 bases and J by 7 bases, with 20 bases between them. CDR3 nucleotide sequence: TGTGCCTGGACCAGGATTTGGGCCCCGGGGGAGCAGTACTTC. Protein: CAWTRIWAPGEQYF.

The V gene is TRBV5-1, the J gene TRBJ1-2, with a possible D match to TRBD1 (5 bases). With 3 bases removed from V and 6 bases from J, the gap between germline ends came to 12 bases. This CDR3 comprises 13 residues. CDR1 is SGHRS, CDR2 YFSETQ, per germline. DNA of the CDR3: TGCGCCAGCAGCTCCGCCCGGGGGAATGGCTACACCTTC. It yields the protein CASSSARGNGYTF.

The chain links TRBV5-6 to TRBJ1-5; 7 positions match TRBD1. The germline V gene has CDR1 SGHDT and CDR2 YYEEEE. The CDR3 totals 15 residues. J lost 3 bases, V lost 5 bases, and 8 bases had no gene match. In DNA form, the CDR3 reads TGTGCCAGCAGTCGACAGGGCCCCTCCAATCAGCCCCAGCATTTT. Its translation: CASSRQGPSNQPQHF.

V usage is TRBV18 and J usage is TRBJ2-1; TRBD1 might be the D (6 bases). The germline CDR1 and CDR2 sequences are KGHSH and LQKENI. This CDR3 spans 13 amino acids. V lost 5 bases to trimming and J lost 1 base, with 6 bases between them. CDR3 sequence reads: CASSDRSYNEQFF. Here the CDR3 DNA reads TGTGCCAGCTCAGACAGGTCCTACAATGAGCAGTTCTTC.

The chain joins TRBV7-6 to TRBJ2-2, with D possibly being TRBD2 (5 bases). The CDR3 is made up of 14 amino acids. Germline CDR1 is SGHVS and CDR2 is FNYEAQ. Deletions cut 0 bases from V and 7 bases from J, with 9 bases between. This chain's CDR3 is CASSLALRVGELFF. In DNA form, the CDR3 reads TGTGCCAGCAGCTTAGCCTTGAGGGTCGGGGAGCTGTTTTTT.

The V gene is TRBV10-3, the J gene TRBJ1-4, with D possibly being TRBD1 (6 bases). In germline, CDR1 is ENHRY, CDR2 SYGVKD. V dropped 4 bases and J dropped 8 bases, with 14 bases sitting between them. The CDR3 runs to 14 residues. CDR3 amino acids: CAISGGTKGEKLFF. As DNA, the CDR3 is TGTGCCATCAGTGGGGGGACAAAGGGAGAAAAACTGTTTTTT.

This chain uses TRBV18 with TRBJ1-2; 7 nucleotides match TRBD1. The CDR3 is 13 amino acids. Germline CDR1 KGHSH, CDR2 LQKENI. Trimming took 2 bases from V and 8 from J; bases not matched to a gene: 5. The CDR3 DNA follows: TGTGCCAGCTCACCAGGAGGACAGGCCGGCTACACCTTC. Translated: CASSPGGQAGYTF.

The chain recombines TRBV28 with TRBJ2-5; D unresolved. The germline V gene encodes CDR1 MDHEN and CDR2 SYDVKM. V lost 7 bases, J lost 6 bases, and 9 bases lay in between. The CDR3 is made up of 11 amino acids. Written as DNA, the CDR3 is TGTGCCAGCACCTCCATGAAGACCCAGTACTTC. It encodes CASTSMKTQYF.

The chain carries TRBV13 and TRBJ2-3; 8 nucleotides agree with TRBD1. The J segment lost 5 bases and the V segment lost 5 bases, leaving 9 bases of the junction unmatched. This CDR3 has 15 residues. CDR1 is PRHDT and CDR2 is FYEKMQ in the germline V gene (reference sequence). DNA of the CDR3: TGTGCCAGCAGCAATCTCAGGGGGCGGGAAGATACGCAGTATTTT. It specifies CASSNLRGREDTQYF. Combining the CDR3 with reference TRBV13 and TRBJ2-3 gives the whole variable domain AAGVIQSPRHLIKEKRETATLKCYPIPRHDTVYWYQQGPGQDPQFLISFYEKMQSDKGSIPDRFSAQQFSDYHSELNMSSLELGDSALYFCASSNLRGREDTQYFGPGTRLTVL.

This chain links TRBV5-1 with TRBJ2-7; 10 nucleotides align to TRBD1. The CDR3 is 14 amino acids. The V gene's germline CDR1 is SGHRS and CDR2 YFSETQ. V shed 4 bases, J shed 2 bases, and the junction held 3 bases outside the gene matches. The CDR3 sequence is CASSTGQGTYEQYF. In DNA, the CDR3 is TGCGCCAGCAGCACGGGACAGGGGACCTACGAGCAGTACTTC.

The rearrangement links TRBV21-1 to TRBJ2-1; the DNA was not used to check the table's D call, TRBD2. TRBV21-1 is a recognized pseudogene. The CDR3 loop spans 20 amino acids. The DNA for the CDR3 is TGTGCCAGCAGCAGAGGAGGAACTAGCGGGGGGGCGACCATCTACAATGAGCAGTTCTTC. Translating it yields CASSRGGTSGGATIYNEQFF.

The rearrangement joins TRBV5-1 to TRBJ1-1; maybe TRBD1 (5 bases). In germline, CDR1 is SGHRS, CDR2 YFSETQ. This CDR3 region has 14 residues. V was pared by 7 bases and J by 4 bases, with 17 bases between. The CDR3 region is CASYAGRVGTEAFF. The CDR3 nucleotides read TGCGCCAGCTATGCAGGGAGGGTAGGCACTGAAGCTTTCTTT.

This clone occurred a few times. The chain links TRBV6-5 to TRBJ1-1; D remains unclear. This CDR3 comprises 11 residues. Trimming removed 10 bases from V and 4 bases from J, with 10 bases in between. CDR1 is MNHEY and CDR2 is SVGAGI in the germline V gene. The CDR3 bases are TGTGCCACCCTCCTATCCACTGAAGCTTTCTTT. This gives the protein CATLLSTEAFF.

The V call is TRBV5-1, the J call TRBJ1-2; tentatively, D is TRBD1 (5 bases). The ends were cut back, 1 base at V and 5 bases at J, with 12 bases in the middle. Germline lookup yields CDR1 SGHRS and CDR2 YFSETQ. CDR3 size: 14 residues. CDR3 sequence: CASSLLQGGYGYTF. The CDR3 nucleotides read TGCGCCAGCAGCTTGCTCCAGGGTGGGTATGGCTACACCTTC.

Written as DNA, the CDR3 is TGTGCCAGCTCACCACCGAGGGTACCCTACGAGCAGTACTTC. Its protein is CASSPPRVPYEQYF. The chain recombines TRBV18 with TRBJ2-7; D perhaps matches TRBD2 (5 bases). The V gene's germline CDR1 is KGHSH and CDR2 LQKENI. V lost 0 bases and J 2 bases, leaving 8 bases between the germline ends. CDR3 length: 14 residues.

V gene TRBV6-5 combines with J gene TRBJ2-7; no clear D gene. V shed 5 bases and J shed 0 bases, with 11 bases lying between them. Germline V gene data show CDR1 as MNHEY and CDR2 as SVGAGI. The CDR3 is made up of 14 amino acids. The CDR3 bases are TGTGCCAGCAGTCCCGCAGTCAGCTCCTACGAGCAGTACTTC. Amino acids: CASSPAVSSYEQYF.

The chain carries TRBV6-1 and TRBJ1-5; D remains unclear. Germline V CDR1 and CDR2: MNHNS, SASEGT. The V and J ends lost 5 bases and 3 bases respectively, with 8 bases between them. The CDR3 spans 13 residues. As DNA, the CDR3 is TGTGCCAGCAGTCCGGAGAACAATCAGCCCCAGCATTTT. Amino acids: CASSPENNQPQHF.

This clone was detected only a few times. This chain uses TRBV7-9 with TRBJ1-5; D is perhaps TRBD1 (5 bases). Germline CDR1 and CDR2: SEHNR and FQNEAQ (reference sequence). The V end was cut by 1 base, the J end by 4 bases, with 8 bases between. The CDR3 totals 14 residues. The DNA of the CDR3 is TGTGCCAGCAGCTTAGACAGACAGAATCAGCCCCAGCATTTT. It yields the protein CASSLDRQNQPQHF.

The chain has TRBV10-1 and TRBJ2-3; perhaps TRBD2 as D (6 bases). V lost 2 bases and J lost 5, with 11 bases in between. The CDR3 is 14 amino acids. The V gene's germline CDR1 is WNHNN and CDR2 SYGVQD (reference sequence). CDR3 DNA sequence: TGCGCCAGCAGTGAGAGGTGGGGAGGAGATACGCAGTATTTT. It translates to CASSERWGGDTQYF.